The present entry profiles one T cell receptor (beta chain) with its context. The sample originates from a study of blood T cell repertoires in COVID-19. Study as a whole: COVID-19 samples, acute and convalescent, were from the United States, Italy and Spain.

Methods used by the authors: Amplifying reference gene primers gave estimates of nucleated cell counts. Profiled with immunoSEQ multiplex PCR; TCRdb holds only in-frame clones, not every one. The V and J calls and the clone size are those of that table, but D and trimming were determined from the DNA. The sample has over 200,000 clones; about nine tenths are singletons. The V gene lost 4 bases and the J gene lost 6 bases, with 19 bases spanning the gap. There are 15 residues in the CDR3. The germline V gene encodes CDR1 SGHDT and CDR2 YYEEEE. The rearrangement links TRBV5-6 to TRBJ2-5; D gene unclear. The origin of this receptor is an older woman with acute or convalescent COVID-19. The sample taken for sequencing was peripheral blood. CDR3 sequence (DNA): TGTGCCAGCAGCGTGCGGCAGACCGGTGGAAAGACCCAGTACTTC. Translating it yields CASSVRQTGGKTQYF.